This T cell receptor beta chain was obtained from a study of blood T cells in healthy people across ages. Study-wide points: Higher diversity and more naive CD4+ cells were features of long-lived donors, compared to aged donors.

Details on this clonotype: Its specificity is unknown. A much larger clone differs by one base, so this may be a read error.

Then a second PCR, running roughly 7 to 11 cycles, was carried out with a sample-barcoded 5' primer and a J-beta primer mix. MiXCR, applied by TCRdb to the 5' RACE reads, yields one record per CDR3 protein. This table holds roughly 800,000 distinct CDR3 sequences, approximately 53% found once. Per the germline V gene, CDR1 is SGHVS and CDR2 is FNYEAQ. The CDR3 sequence is 18 residues long. The source of this sequence is a man aged 80 or over in good health. The sequenced sample was blood. V gene TRBV7-6 combines with J gene TRBJ2-5; 7 nucleotides align to TRBD2. In nucleotides, the CDR3 is TGTGCCAGCAGCTTAGGGCCTCTAATCGGGAGGACCCGATACGAGCAGAACTTC. It encodes CASSLGPLIGRTRYEQNF. The complete variable domain, with remaining parts taken from reference TRBV7-6 and TRBJ2-5, reads GAGVSQSPRYKVTKRGQDVALRCDPISGHVSLYWYRQALGQGPEFLTYFNYEAQQDKSGLPNDRFSAERPEGSISTLTIQRTEQRDSAMYRCASSLGPLIGRTRYEQNFGPGTRLLVL.